A selection of T cell receptor beta chains follows, all from one sample in a study of blood T cell repertoires in COVID-19. Clones were read by immunoSEQ multiplex PCR, and TCRdb kept only the in-frame ones, dropping some. This table has about 160,000 clones, around 80% appearing once. Sequencing used PBMCs or T cells enriched from blood (not recorded which). The receptor source for this set is a woman aged 50 to 65 who had recovered from COVID-19. CDR3s include the opening cysteine and the closing phenylalanine or tryptophan. D genes are given only for firm matches. Only some rows state a clone size, as once, few, many or a class for expanded clones.

v_call	clone_size	d_call	j_call	cdr3_nt	cdr3_aa
TRBV2	.	TRBD1	TRBJ1-3	TGTGCCAGCGGGGACAGACCCTGGAGCTCTGGAAACACCATATATTTT	CASGDRPWSSGNTIYF
TRBV2	.	TRBD1	TRBJ2-1	TGTGCCAGCATCATCCGGGACAGGGTCGGCAATGAGCAGTTCTTC	CASIIRDRVGNEQFF
TRBV4-2	.	.	TRBJ1-1	TGTGCCAGCAGCCAAGGATCGGTAATGAACACTGAAGCTTTCTTT	CASSQGSVMNTEAFF
TRBV7-2	.	.	TRBJ2-5	TGTGCCAGCAGCTTCAGAATGCAAGAGACCCAGTACTTC	CASSFRMQETQYF
TRBV27	.	TRBD1	TRBJ1-4	TGTGCCAGCAGTCCAGGGACAGGGGGAAATGAAAAACTGTTTTTT	CASSPGTGGNEKLFF
TRBV6-5	.	TRBD1	TRBJ1-1	TGTGCCAGCAGCCCACTCCGGGAGGGGGCTGCTGAAGCTTTCTTT	CASSPLREGAAEAFF
TRBV4-1	.	.	TRBJ1-5	TGCGCCAGCAGCCAAGGGGGAGGGGGGCCGCAGCCCCAGCATTTT	CASSQGGGGPQPQHF
TRBV28	once	TRBD1	TRBJ1-5	TGTGCCAGCAGTGTGGGGACAGGGGGGCAGCCCCAGCATTTT	CASSVGTGGQPQHF
TRBV4-1	.	.	TRBJ2-1	TGCGCCAGCAGCCAAGATCCAGTCTCCTACAATGAGCAGTTCTTC	CASSQDPVSYNEQFF
TRBV5-5	few	.	TRBJ1-2	TGTGCCAGCAGCTTTAACAGGGAGTATGGCTACACCTTC	CASSFNREYGYTF
TRBV7-2	.	.	TRBJ1-5	TGTGCCAGCAGCCCCCAGGGGTTCGGTCAGCCCCAGCATTTT	CASSPQGFGQPQHF
TRBV7-2	.	TRBD2	TRBJ2-7	TGTGCCAGCAGCTTACGACGGGGGGGTGGCTACGAGCAGTACTTC	CASSLRRGGGYEQYF
TRBV3-1/TRBV3-2	.	.	TRBJ1-5	TGTGCCAGCAGCCAGCGCGGGGCCGGGCAGCCCCAGCATTTT	CASSQRGAGQPQHF
TRBV27	.	.	TRBJ2-2	TGTGCCAGCAGTCATCCTGGGAGGAGAGGTGGCGGGGAGCTGTTTTTT	CASSHPGRRGGGELFF
TRBV5-1	few	.	TRBJ1-5	TGCGCCAGCAGCACGGGTGAACGCAATCAGCCCCAGCATTTT	CASSTGERNQPQHF
TRBV6-6	.	.	TRBJ1-2	TGTGCCAGCATTCCTTATGGGGGGGTAGCTAACTATGGCTACACCTTC	CASIPYGGVANYGYTF
TRBV5-1	.	TRBD1	TRBJ1-1	TGCGCCAGCAGCTTGCCTTGGACAGGAATAAGGCAAGCTTTCTTT	CASSLPWTGIRQAFF
TRBV28	.	TRBD1	TRBJ2-1	TGTGCCAGCAGTCCTCCCGGGACAGGGTCTAATGAGCAGTTCTTC	CASSPPGTGSNEQFF
TRBV4-3	.	.	TRBJ1-4	TGCGCCAGCAGCCAAGAAATGGGACGGGGGAATGAAAAACTGTTTTTT	CASSQEMGRGNEKLFF
TRBV5-6	.	.	TRBJ1-2	TGTGCCAGCAGCCCAGGGTTTGGCTACACCTTC	CASSPGFGYTF
TRBV7-4	.	.	TRBJ1-5	TGTGCCAGCACCATTGTAACGGTTACCCTTAGCAATCAGCCCCAGCATTTT	CASTIVTVTLSNQPQHF
TRBV18	.	.	TRBJ1-2	TGTGCCAGCTCACCCTTACAGGCCCTTTCAGGAAACTATGGCTACACCTTC	CASSPLQALSGNYGYTF
TRBV6-1	.	TRBD1	TRBJ1-5	TGTGCCAGCAGTGTATATGCACACAGGGGGCTAATGAGCAATCAGCCCCAGCATTTT	CASSVYAHRGLMSNQPQHF
TRBV5-6	.	.	TRBJ2-5	TGTGCCAGCAGCTTGCTAGGGGGAGAGACCCAGTACTTC	CASSLLGGETQYF
TRBV4-2	.	TRBD1	TRBJ2-7	TGTGCCAGCAGCCAAGGCGAGGCAGGGGGATACTACGAGCAGTACTTC	CASSQGEAGGYYEQYF
TRBV7-2	.	TRBD1	TRBJ1-2	TGTGCCAGCAGCTTACAGGGGGGATCGTCTTCCTATGGCTACACCTTC	CASSLQGGSSSYGYTF
TRBV7-2	once	.	TRBJ1-1	TGTGCCAGCAGCTTTATGTCGAACACTGAAGCTTTCTTT	CASSFMSNTEAFF
TRBV28	.	.	TRBJ2-7	TGTGCCAGCAGTCGCCAGGGATACGAGCAGTACTTC	CASSRQGYEQYF
TRBV4-3	few	.	TRBJ2-1	TGCGCCAGCAGCCAAGATCTTAGCTCCTACAATGAGCAGTTCTTC	CASSQDLSSYNEQFF
TRBV5-1	.	.	TRBJ1-3	TGCGCCAGCAGCTACGGGACAACGGGAAACACCATATATTTT	CASSYGTTGNTIYF